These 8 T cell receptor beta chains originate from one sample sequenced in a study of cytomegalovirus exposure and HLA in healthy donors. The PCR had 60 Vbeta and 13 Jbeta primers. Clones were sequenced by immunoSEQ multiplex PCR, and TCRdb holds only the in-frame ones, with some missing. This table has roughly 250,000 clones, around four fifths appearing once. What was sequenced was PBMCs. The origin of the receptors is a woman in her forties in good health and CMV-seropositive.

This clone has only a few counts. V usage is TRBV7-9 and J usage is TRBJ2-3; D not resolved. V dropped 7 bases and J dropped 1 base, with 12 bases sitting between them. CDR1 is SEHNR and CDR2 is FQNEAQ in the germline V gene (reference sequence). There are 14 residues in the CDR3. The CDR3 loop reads CASNGQPRTDTQYF. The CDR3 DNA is TGTGCCAGCAATGGGCAGCCTCGCACAGATACGCAGTATTTT.

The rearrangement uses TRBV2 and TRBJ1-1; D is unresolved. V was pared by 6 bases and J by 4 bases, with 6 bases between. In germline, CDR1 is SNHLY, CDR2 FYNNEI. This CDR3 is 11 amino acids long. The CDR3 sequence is CASSGLTEAFF. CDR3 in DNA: TGTGCCAGCAGCGGACTCACTGAAGCTTTCTTT.

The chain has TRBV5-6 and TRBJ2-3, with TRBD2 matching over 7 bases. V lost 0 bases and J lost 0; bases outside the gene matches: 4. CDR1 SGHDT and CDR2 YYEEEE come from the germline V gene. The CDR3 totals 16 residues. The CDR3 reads CASSLGSGTSTDTQYF. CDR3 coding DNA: TGTGCCAGCAGCTTGGGAAGCGGGACGAGCACAGATACGCAGTATTTT.

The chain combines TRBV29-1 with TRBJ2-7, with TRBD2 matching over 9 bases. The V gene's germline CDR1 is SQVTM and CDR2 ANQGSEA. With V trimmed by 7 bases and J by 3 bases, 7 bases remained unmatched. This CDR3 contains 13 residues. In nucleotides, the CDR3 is TGCAGCGGGGGTAGCGGGAGATTCTACGAGCAGTACTTC. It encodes CSGGSGRFYEQYF.

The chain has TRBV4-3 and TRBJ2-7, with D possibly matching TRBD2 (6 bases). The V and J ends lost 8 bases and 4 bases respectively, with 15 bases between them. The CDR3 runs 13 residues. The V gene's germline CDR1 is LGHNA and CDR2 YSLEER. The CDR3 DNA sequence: TGCGCCAGCTCCTCCGGAGGGCCGTACGAGCAGTACTTC. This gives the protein CASSSGGPYEQYF.

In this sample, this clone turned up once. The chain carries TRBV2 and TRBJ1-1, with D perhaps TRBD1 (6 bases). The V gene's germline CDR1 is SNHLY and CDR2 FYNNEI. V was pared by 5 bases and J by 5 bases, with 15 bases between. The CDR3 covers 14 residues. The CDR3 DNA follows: TGTGCCAGCAGTACCAAAGGAAGGGGGACTGAAGCTTTCTTT. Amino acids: CASSTKGRGTEAFF. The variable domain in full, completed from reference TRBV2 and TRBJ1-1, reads EPEVTQTPSHQVTQMGQEVILRCVPISNHLYFYWYRQILGQKVEFLVSFYNNEISEKSEIFDDQFSVERPDGSNFTLKIRSTKLEDSAMYFCASSTKGRGTEAFFGQGTRLTVV.

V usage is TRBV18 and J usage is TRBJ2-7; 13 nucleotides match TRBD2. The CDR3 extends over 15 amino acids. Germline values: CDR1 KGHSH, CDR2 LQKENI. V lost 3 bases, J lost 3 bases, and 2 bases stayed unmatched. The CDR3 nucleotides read TGTGCCAGCTCACCGGGACTAGCGGGATTCTACGAGCAGTACTTC. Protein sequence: CASSPGLAGFYEQYF.

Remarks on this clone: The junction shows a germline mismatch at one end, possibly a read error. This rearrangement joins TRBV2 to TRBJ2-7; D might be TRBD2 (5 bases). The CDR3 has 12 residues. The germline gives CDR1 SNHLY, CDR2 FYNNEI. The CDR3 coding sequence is TGTGCCAGCAGTGAACCTAGCTTTGGTAAAAACTTC. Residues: CASSEPSFGKNF.